This entry lists 8 T cell receptor beta chains sequenced from one sample in a study of blood T cell repertoires in COVID-19. TCRdb keeps only in-frame clones here, not all; method: immunoSEQ multiplex PCR. Here the sample spans 270,000 or so clones, 81% being singletons. Source material: peripheral blood. These receptors came from a woman aged 60 to 75 with active or convalescent COVID-19.

This chain joins TRBV7-3 and TRBJ2-3; TRBD2 matches 9 bases. Germline CDR1 reads SGHTA; CDR2 reads FQGTGA. Unmatched junction bases numbered 3, after V lost 5 bases and J lost 0 bases. This CDR3 is built from 15 residues. CDR3 DNA sequence: TGTGCCAGCAGCAGCGGGGGGACTAGCACAGATACGCAGTATTTT. It translates to CASSSGGTSTDTQYF.

The J gene is TRBJ1-4, the V gene TRBV4-1; no clear D gene. CDR1 is MGHRA and CDR2 is YSYEKL in the germline V gene. With 6 bases removed from V and 8 bases from J, the gap between germline ends came to 7 bases. The CDR3 contains 11 residues. In DNA form, the CDR3 reads TGCGCCAGCAGAGGAGGGGAAAAACTGTTTTTT. Translated, it gives CASRGGEKLFF.

This rearrangement joins TRBV7-7 to TRBJ2-5, with 8 bases that match TRBD2. Germline V gene data show CDR1 as SSHAT and CDR2 as FNYEAQ (reference sequence). The CDR3 is made up of 15 amino acids. The trim removed 1 base at V and 1 base at J, leaving 2 bases unmatched. CDR3 DNA sequence: TGTGCCAGCAGCTTAGGGCGGGGGGCCCAAGAGACCCAGTACTTC. It is translated as CASSLGRGAQETQYF.

The chain is built from TRBV2 and TRBJ2-4, with a possible D match to TRBD2 (5 bases). The ends were cut back, 7 bases at V and 2 bases at J, with 15 bases in the middle. Germline CDR1 and CDR2: SNHLY and FYNNEI. The CDR3 is made up of 15 amino acids. The CDR3 reads CASIPPGGPKNIQYF. In DNA form, the CDR3 reads TGTGCCAGCATCCCGCCTGGAGGTCCCAAAAACATTCAGTACTTC. Supplemented by reference TRBV2 and TRBJ2-4, the full variable domain reads EPEVTQTPSHQVTQMGQEVILRCVPISNHLYFYWYRQILGQKVEFLVSFYNNEISEKSEIFDDQFSVERPDGSNFTLKIRSTKLEDSAMYFCASIPPGGPKNIQYFGAGTRLSVL.

This chain links TRBV19 with TRBJ2-2; a possible D gene is TRBD2 (5 bases). The germline V gene has CDR1 LNHDA and CDR2 SQIVND (reference sequence). The length of the CDR3 is 17 residues. Trimming took 6 bases from V and 6 from J, leaving 23 bases between them. Here the CDR3 reads CASSSQWESMVAGELFF. DNA for the CDR3: TGTGCCAGTAGCTCACAGTGGGAGAGTATGGTCGCCGGGGAGCTGTTTTTT.

The V gene is TRBV5-1, the J gene TRBJ1-6; 7 bases are a match to TRBD1. With V trimmed by 0 bases and J by 4 bases, 7 bases remained unmatched. The CDR3 contains 17 residues. The germline V gene encodes CDR1 SGHRS and CDR2 YFSETQ. The CDR3 region is CASSLGDRLLYNSPLHF. CDR3 coding DNA: TGCGCCAGCAGCTTGGGGGACAGACTTCTGTATAATTCACCCCTCCACTTT. The full variable domain, completed using reference TRBV5-1 and TRBJ1-6, is KAGVTQTPRYLIKTRGQQVTLSCSPISGHRSVSWYQQTPGQGLQFLFEYFSETQRNKGNFPGRFSGRQFSNSRSEMNVSTLELGDSALYLCASSLGDRLLYNSPLHFGNGTRLTVT.

The J gene is TRBJ2-1, the V gene TRBV5-1, with 14 bases lining up with TRBD2. Trimming at V came to 3 bases and at J to 8 bases, leaving 10 bases not matched to a gene. The CDR3 spans 17 residues. In germline, CDR1 is SGHRS, CDR2 YFSETQ. The CDR3 protein is CASSYPTSGGAGDEQFF. CDR3 DNA: TGCGCCAGCAGCTATCCGACTAGCGGGGGGGCCGGCGATGAGCAGTTCTTC.

There are a few counts of this clone. The same CDR3 arises from other DNA sequences in this sample as well. The J gene is TRBJ2-7, the V gene TRBV5-4, with TRBD1 matching over 8 bases. The CDR3 contains 15 residues. Germline CDR1 reads SGHNT; CDR2 reads YYREEE (reference sequence). The V segment lost 2 bases and the J segment 2 bases; nucleotides outside the gene matches: 6. The CDR3 DNA follows: TGTGCCAGCAGCTTCGACAGGGGCCAGACCTACGAGCAGTACTTC. It encodes CASSFDRGQTYEQYF.